This T cell receptor (beta chain) was sequenced in a study of blood T cell repertoires in COVID-19. Study as a whole: Researchers got acute and convalescent COVID-19 samples from the United States, Italy and Spain. The analysed material was cDNA or gDNA that came from T cells, B-cell-depleted T cells, or PBMCs.

Per the original methods: Amplification with reference gene primers provided the estimates of nucleated cell counts. Some clones are missing from TCRdb's copy, which holds only in-frame ones; the method was immunoSEQ multiplex PCR. Clone size and the V and J calls come from that table; the DNA yielded D and trimming. The profile shows about 140,000 clones, around 83% of them singletons. This clone was found a few times. The CDR3 has 13 residues. V and J are TRBV21-1 and TRBJ2-7; the D call in the table, TRBD1, was not verified against the DNA. TRBV21-1 is reported as a pseudogene. The receptor's source is a human donor in a cohort sampled during active COVID-19. The source material was peripheral blood. The CDR3 protein is CASSKDLGSEQYF. The DNA for the CDR3 is TGTGCCAGCAGCAAAGATTTGGGCAGCGAGCAGTACTTC.